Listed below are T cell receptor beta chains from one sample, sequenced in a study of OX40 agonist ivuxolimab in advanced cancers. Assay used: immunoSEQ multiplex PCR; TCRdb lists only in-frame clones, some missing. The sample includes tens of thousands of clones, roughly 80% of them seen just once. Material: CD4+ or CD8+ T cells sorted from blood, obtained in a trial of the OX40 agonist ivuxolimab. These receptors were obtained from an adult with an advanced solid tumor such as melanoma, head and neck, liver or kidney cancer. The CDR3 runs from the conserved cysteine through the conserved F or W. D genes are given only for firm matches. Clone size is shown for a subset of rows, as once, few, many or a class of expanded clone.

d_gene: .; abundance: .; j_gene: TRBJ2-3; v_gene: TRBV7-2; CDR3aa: CASSLEYTQYF; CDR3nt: TGTGCCAGCAGCTTAGAATATACGCAGTATTTT
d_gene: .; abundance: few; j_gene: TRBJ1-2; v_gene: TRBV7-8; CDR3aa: CASSLVGEGSYGYTF; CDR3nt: TGTGCCAGCAGCTTAGTTGGGGAAGGGAGCTATGGCTACACCTTC
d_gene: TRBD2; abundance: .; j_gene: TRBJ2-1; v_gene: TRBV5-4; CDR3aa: CASSLVGTSFFREQFF; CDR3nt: TGTGCCAGCAGCCTCGTCGGGACTAGTTTTTTCCGTGAGCAGTTCTTC
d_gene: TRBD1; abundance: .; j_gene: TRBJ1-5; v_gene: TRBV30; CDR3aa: CAWGGEGQGLQPQHF; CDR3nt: TGTGCCTGGGGTGGGGAAGGACAGGGATTGCAGCCCCAGCATTTT
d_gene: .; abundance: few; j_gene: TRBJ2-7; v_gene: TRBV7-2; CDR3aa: CASSLAAGPNQYF; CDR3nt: TGTGCCAGCAGCTTAGCGGCCGGACCGAATCAGTACTTC
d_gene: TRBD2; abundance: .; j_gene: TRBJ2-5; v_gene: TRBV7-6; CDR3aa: CASSPSRGGETQYF; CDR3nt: TGTGCCAGCAGCCCCTCTCGCGGGGGAGAGACCCAGTACTTC
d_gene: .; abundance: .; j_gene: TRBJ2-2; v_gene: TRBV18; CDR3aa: CASSPPNTGELFF; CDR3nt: TGTGCCAGCTCACCTCCGAACACCGGGGAGCTGTTTTTT
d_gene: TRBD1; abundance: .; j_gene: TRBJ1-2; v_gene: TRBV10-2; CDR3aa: CASSVGQGRGYTF; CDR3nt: TGCGCCAGCAGTGTCGGACAGGGACGAGGCTACACCTTC
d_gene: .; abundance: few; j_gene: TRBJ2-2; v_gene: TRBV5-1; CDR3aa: CASSLDGRGNTGELFF; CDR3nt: TGCGCCAGCAGCTTGGATGGACGGGGAAACACCGGGGAGCTGTTTTTT
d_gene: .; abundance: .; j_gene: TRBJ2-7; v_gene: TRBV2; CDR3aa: CASARWAGRSYEQYF; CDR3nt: TGTGCCTCAGCAAGGTGGGCGGGGAGATCCTACGAGCAGTACTTC
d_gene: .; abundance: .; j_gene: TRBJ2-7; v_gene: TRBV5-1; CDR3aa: CASSLGGLKGEQYF; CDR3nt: TGCGCCAGCAGCTTGGGGGGATTGAAGGGCGAGCAGTACTTC
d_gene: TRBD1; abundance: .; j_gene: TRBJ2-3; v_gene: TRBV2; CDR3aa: CASSTTGVPTDTQYF; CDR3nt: TGTGCCAGCAGTACGACAGGGGTACCCACAGATACGCAGTATTTT
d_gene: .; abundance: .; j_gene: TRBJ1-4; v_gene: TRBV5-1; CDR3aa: CASSARDAEKLFF; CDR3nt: TGCGCCAGCAGCGCCCGGGACGCTGAAAAACTGTTTTTT
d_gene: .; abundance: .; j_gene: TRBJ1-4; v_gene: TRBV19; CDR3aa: CASTQTRGEKLFF; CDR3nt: TGTGCCAGCACCCAGACTAGGGGGGAAAAACTGTTTTTT
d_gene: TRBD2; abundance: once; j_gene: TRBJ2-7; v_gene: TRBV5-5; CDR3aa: CASSLAKGLASEQYF; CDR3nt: TGTGCCAGCAGCTTGGCGAAGGGACTAGCAAGCGAGCAGTACTTC
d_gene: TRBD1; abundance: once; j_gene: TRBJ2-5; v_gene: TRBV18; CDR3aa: CASSPGQGLQETQYF; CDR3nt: TGTGCCAGCTCACCTGGACAGGGCTTACAAGAGACCCAGTACTTC
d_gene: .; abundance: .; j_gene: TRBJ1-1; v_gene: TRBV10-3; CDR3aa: CAIRQGNTEAFF; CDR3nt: TGTGCCATCAGACAGGGGAACACTGAAGCTTTCTTT
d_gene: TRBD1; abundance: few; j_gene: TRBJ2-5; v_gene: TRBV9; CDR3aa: CASSVAFTGGMETQYF; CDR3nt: TGTGCCAGCAGCGTAGCTTTCACAGGGGGCATGGAGACCCAGTACTTC
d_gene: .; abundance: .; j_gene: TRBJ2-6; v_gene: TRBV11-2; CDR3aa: CASSSLLTGLVLTF; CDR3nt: TGTGCCAGCAGCTCCCTACTGACAGGCCTCGTCCTGACTTTC
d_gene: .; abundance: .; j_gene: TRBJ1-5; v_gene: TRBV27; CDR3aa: CASSLSITPSNNQPQHF; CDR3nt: TGTGCCAGCAGTTTATCGATCACACCTTCTAACAATCAGCCCCAGCATTTT
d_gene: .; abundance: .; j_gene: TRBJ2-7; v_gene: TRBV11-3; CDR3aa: CASSFTPTYEQYF; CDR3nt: TGTGCCAGCAGCTTTACACCGACCTACGAGCAGTACTTC
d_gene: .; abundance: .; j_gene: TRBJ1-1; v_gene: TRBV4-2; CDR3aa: CASSQGDTGVTEAFF; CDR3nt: TGTGCCAGCAGCCAAGGGGACACCGGAGTCACTGAAGCTTTCTTT
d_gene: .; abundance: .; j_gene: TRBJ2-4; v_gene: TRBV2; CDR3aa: CASSRVSQYF; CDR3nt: TGTGCCAGCAGTAGAGTTTCTCAGTACTTC
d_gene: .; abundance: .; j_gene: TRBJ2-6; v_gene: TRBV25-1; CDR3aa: CASSEWAGANVLTF; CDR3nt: TGTGCCAGCAGTGAATGGGCTGGGGCCAACGTCCTGACTTTC
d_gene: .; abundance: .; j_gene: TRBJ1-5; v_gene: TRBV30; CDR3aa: CAWSVRGSQPQHF; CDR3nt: TGTGCCTGGAGTGTAAGGGGTAGCCAGCCCCAGCATTTT
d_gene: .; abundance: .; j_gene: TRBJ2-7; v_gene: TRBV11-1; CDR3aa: CASSLGSPLTYEQYF; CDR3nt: TGTGCCAGCAGCTTAGGCAGCCCCCTAACCTACGAGCAGTACTTC
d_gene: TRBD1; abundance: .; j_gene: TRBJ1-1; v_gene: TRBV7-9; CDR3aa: CASSIGQGEAFF; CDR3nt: TGTGCCAGCAGCATAGGACAGGGAGAAGCTTTCTTT
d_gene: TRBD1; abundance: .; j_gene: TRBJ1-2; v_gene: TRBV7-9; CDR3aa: CASSLNPQGAVGYTF; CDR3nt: TGTGCCAGCAGCTTAAACCCGCAGGGGGCAGTAGGCTACACCTTC
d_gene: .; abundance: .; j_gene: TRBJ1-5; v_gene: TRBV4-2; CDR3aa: CASSQEVLVAQYSNQPQHF; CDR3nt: TGTGCCAGCAGCCAAGAAGTTTTGGTAGCTCAATATAGCAATCAGCCCCAGCATTTT
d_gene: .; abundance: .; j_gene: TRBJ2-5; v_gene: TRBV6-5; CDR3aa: CASSYSGGETQYF; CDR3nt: TGTGCCAGCAGTTACTCGGGGGGTGAGACCCAGTACTTC
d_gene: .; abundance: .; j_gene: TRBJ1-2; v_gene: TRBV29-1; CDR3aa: CSVENWQTDNTF; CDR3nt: TGCAGCGTTGAAAACTGGCAGACGGACAACACCTTC
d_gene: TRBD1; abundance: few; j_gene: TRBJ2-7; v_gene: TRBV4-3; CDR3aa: CASSQEDRGYEQYF; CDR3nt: TGCGCCAGCAGCCAAGAGGACAGGGGCTACGAGCAGTACTTC
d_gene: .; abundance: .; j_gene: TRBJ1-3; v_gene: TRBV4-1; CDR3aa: CASSQFSREQGRISGNTIYF; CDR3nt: TGCGCCAGCAGCCAATTCAGCAGGGAGCAGGGCCGGATATCTGGAAACACCATATATTTT
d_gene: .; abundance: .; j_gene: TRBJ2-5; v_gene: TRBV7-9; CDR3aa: CASSLASQGRTQYF; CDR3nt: TGTGCCAGCAGCTTAGCGAGTCAGGGGAGGACCCAGTACTTC
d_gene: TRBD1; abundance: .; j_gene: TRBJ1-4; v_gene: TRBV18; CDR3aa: CASSEGDSEKLFF; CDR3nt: TGTGCCAGCTCAGAAGGGGACAGCGAAAAACTGTTTTTT
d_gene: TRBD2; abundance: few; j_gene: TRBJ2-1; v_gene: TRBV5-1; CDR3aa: CASSSGTSGRGVNEQFF; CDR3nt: TGCGCCAGCAGCTCCGGGACTAGCGGGAGGGGGGTCAATGAGCAGTTCTTC
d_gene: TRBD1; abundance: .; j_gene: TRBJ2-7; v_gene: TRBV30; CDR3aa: CAYLMDRGPYEQYF; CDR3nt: TGTGCCTACCTCATGGACAGGGGGCCCTACGAGCAGTACTTC
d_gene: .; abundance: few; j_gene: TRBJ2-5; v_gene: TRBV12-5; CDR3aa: CASGLDEGHRYQETQYF; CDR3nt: TGTGCTAGTGGTTTGGACGAGGGGCATAGGTACCAAGAGACCCAGTACTTC
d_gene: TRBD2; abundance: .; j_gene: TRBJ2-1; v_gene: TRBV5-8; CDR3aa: CASSLVASGEQFF; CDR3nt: TGTGCCAGCAGCTTGGTGGCTAGCGGTGAGCAGTTCTTC
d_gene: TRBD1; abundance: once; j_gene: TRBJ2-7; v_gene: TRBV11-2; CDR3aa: CASSPGTGFPYEQYF; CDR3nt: TGTGCCAGCAGCCCCGGGACAGGATTTCCCTACGAGCAGTACTTC
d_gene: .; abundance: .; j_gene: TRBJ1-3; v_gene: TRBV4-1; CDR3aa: CASSQAWTAGNTIYF; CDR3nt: TGCGCCAGCAGCCAAGCCTGGACAGCTGGAAACACCATATATTTT
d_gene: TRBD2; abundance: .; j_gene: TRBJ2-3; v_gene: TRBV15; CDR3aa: CATSPTGASGRRTDTQYF; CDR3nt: TGTGCCACCAGCCCTACCGGGGCTAGCGGGAGGCGCACAGATACGCAGTATTTT
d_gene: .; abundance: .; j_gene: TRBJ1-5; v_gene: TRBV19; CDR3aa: CASSQRENQPQHF; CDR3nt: TGTGCCAGTAGTCAGAGGGAGAATCAGCCCCAGCATTTT
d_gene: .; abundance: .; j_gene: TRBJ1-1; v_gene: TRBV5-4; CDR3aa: CASSLTLGENTEAFF; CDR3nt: TGTGCCAGCAGCTTGACCCTGGGGGAGAACACTGAAGCTTTCTTT
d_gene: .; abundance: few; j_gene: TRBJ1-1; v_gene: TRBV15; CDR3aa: CATSPTGGAAEAFF; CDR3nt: TGTGCCACCAGCCCGACGGGGGGCGCGGCTGAAGCTTTCTTT
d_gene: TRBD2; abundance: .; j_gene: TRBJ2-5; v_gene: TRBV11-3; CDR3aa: CASSRGGKETQYF; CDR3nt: TGTGCCAGCAGTCGGGGGGGGAAAGAGACCCAGTACTTC
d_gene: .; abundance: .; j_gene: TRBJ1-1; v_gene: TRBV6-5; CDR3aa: CASSSGRRGNTEAFF; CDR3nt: TGTGCCAGCAGTTCAGGGCGAAGGGGGAACACTGAAGCTTTCTTT
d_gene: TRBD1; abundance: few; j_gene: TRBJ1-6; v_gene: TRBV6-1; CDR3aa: CASSHRDRGSPLHF; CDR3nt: TGTGCCAGCAGTCACCGGGACAGGGGTTCACCCCTCCACTTT
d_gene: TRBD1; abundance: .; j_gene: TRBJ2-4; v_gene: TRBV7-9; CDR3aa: CASSLLQGGADIQYF; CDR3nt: TGTGCCAGCAGCTTACTACAGGGGGGAGCCGACATTCAGTACTTC
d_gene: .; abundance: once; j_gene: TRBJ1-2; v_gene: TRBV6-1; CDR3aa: CASSESRFNGYTF; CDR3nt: TGTGCCAGCAGTGAATCTAGGTTTAATGGCTACACCTTC
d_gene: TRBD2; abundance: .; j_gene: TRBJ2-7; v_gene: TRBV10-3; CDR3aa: CAISERLAGDFSYEQYF; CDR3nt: TGTGCCATCAGTGAGAGGTTAGCGGGAGATTTTTCCTACGAGCAGTACTTC